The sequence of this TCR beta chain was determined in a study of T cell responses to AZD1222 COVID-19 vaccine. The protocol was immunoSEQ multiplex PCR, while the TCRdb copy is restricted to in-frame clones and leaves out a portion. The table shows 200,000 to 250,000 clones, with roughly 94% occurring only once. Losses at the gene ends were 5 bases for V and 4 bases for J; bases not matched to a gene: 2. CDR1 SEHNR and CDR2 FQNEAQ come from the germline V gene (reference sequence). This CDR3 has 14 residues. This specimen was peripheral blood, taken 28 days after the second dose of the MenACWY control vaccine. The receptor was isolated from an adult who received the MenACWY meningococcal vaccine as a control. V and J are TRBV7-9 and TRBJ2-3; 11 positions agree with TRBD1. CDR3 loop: CASSGGQGADTQYF. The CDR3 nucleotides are TGTGCCAGCAGCGGGGGACAGGGGGCAGATACGCAGTATTTT.